Following are 27 T cell receptor beta chains from one sample sequenced in a study of blood T cell repertoires in COVID-19 (dated by TCRdb to about 2020). Library prep was done by the immunoSEQ multiplex PCR assay. Imported from immuneACCESS, the table was reduced by TCRdb to in-frame sequences with V and J called. These copies leave out some clones; in studies compared against another copy, an unresolved V gene accounts for under half, and the cause of the remainder is not known. Recorded for this sample are approximately 120,000 clones; over 80% of them occurred a single time. Of the sample, approximately 1.1% falls within the top ten clones. Input material: peripheral blood. Receptors were obtained from a human donor in a cohort sampled during active COVID-19.

This clone was seen a few times. The identical CDR3 is also encoded by other nucleotide sequences in the sample. The chain employs TRBV10-3 and TRBJ2-7; D remains unclear. Germline values: CDR1 ENHRY, CDR2 SYGVKD. The CDR3 runs 12 residues. V gave up 3 bases and J gave up 1 base, with 4 bases separating them. Here the CDR3 reads CAISERSYEQYF. In nucleotides, the CDR3 is TGTGCCATCAGTGAACGGTCCTACGAGCAGTACTTC.

The V gene is TRBV28, the J gene TRBJ2-7; the match to TRBD1 covers 10 bases. The CDR3 length is 15 residues. Germline CDR1 MDHEN, CDR2 SYDVKM. The V segment lost 5 bases and the J segment 5 bases; nucleotides outside the gene matches: 9. CDR3 in amino acids: CASSRPGQGINEQYF. In nucleotides, the CDR3 is TGTGCCAGCAGTCGACCGGGACAGGGGATTAACGAGCAGTACTTC. Complete variable domain (other parts from reference TRBV28 and TRBJ2-7): DVKVTQSSRYLVKRTGEKVFLECVQDMDHENMFWYRQDPGLGLRLIYFSYDVKMKEKGDIPEGYSVSREKKERFSLILESASTNQTSMYLCASSRPGQGINEQYFGPGTRLTVT.

This clone was detected once. The CDR3 nucleotides read TGTGCCAGCAGTATCGGACAGATAAAGAACACTGAAGCTTTCTTT. As protein: CASSIGQIKNTEAFF. V is TRBV2 and J is TRBJ1-1; possibly TRBD1 for D (6 bases). The V end was cut by 5 bases, the J end by 1 base, with 14 bases between. CDR3 length: 15 amino acids. The V gene's germline CDR1 is SNHLY and CDR2 FYNNEI.

The J gene is TRBJ1-2, the V gene TRBV19; D possibly corresponds to TRBD1 (5 bases). Germline V gene lookup returns CDR1 LNHDA and CDR2 SQIVND (reference sequence). V was pared by 7 bases and J by 5 bases, with 17 bases between. The CDR3 extends over 14 amino acids. The CDR3 reads CASTRRGSLYGYTF. The CDR3 bases are TGTGCCAGTACTAGGAGGGGATCCCTTTATGGCTACACCTTC. The entire variable domain, with the rest obtained from reference TRBV19 and TRBJ1-2, is as follows: DGGITQSPKYLFRKEGQNVTLSCEQNLNHDAMYWYRQDPGQGLRLIYYSQIVNDFQKGDIAEGYSVSREKKESFPLTVTSAQKNPTAFYLCASTRRGSLYGYTFGSGTRLTVV.

This clone was detected only a few times. The CDR3 sequence is CASGLAAPREQYF. Here the CDR3 DNA reads TGTGCTAGTGGTTTGGCAGCTCCTAGGGAGCAGTACTTC. V is TRBV12-5 and J is TRBJ2-7; D unresolved. CDR1 is LGHNT, CDR2 FRNRAP, per germline. V was cut by 1 base and J by 7 bases, with 11 bases left in between. This CDR3 is 13 amino acids long.

The chain links TRBV20-1 to TRBJ2-7; 7 nucleotides match TRBD1. CDR3 size: 13 residues. The ends lost 3 bases at V and 5 bases at J; junction bases unmatched: 7. Germline V gene lookup returns CDR1 DFQATT and CDR2 SNEGSKA (reference sequence). In DNA, the CDR3 is TGCAGTGCTAGTCGCGACAGGGCCCACGAGCAGTACTTC. Translated, it gives CSASRDRAHEQYF.

The rearrangement joins TRBV7-2 to TRBJ1-2; D is unresolved. The germline gives CDR1 SGHTA, CDR2 FQGNSA. The ends were cut back, 1 base at V and 0 bases at J, with 6 bases in the middle. This CDR3 contains 14 residues. Here the CDR3 reads CASSLGLANYGYTF. CDR3 DNA sequence: TGTGCCAGCAGCTTAGGTTTAGCTAACTATGGCTACACCTTC.

This chain joins TRBV5-5 and TRBJ1-2; 7 nucleotides match TRBD1. The V segment lost 0 bases and the J segment 1 base; nucleotides outside the gene matches: 0. Looked up from germline, CDR1 is SGHKS and CDR2 is YYEKEE (reference sequence). The CDR3 has 14 amino acids. The CDR3 spells CASSLGQGNYGYTF. CDR3 sequence (DNA): TGTGCCAGCAGCTTGGGACAGGGTAACTATGGCTACACCTTC.

This clone showed up many times. The chain links TRBV19 to TRBJ1-4; possibly TRBD1 for D (5 bases). The CDR3 sequence is 16 residues long. Germline CDR1 reads LNHDA; CDR2 reads SQIVND (reference sequence). Deletions cut 7 bases from V and 8 bases from J, with 23 bases between. The DNA of the CDR3 is TGTGCCAGTACCCCCTACGGCGGCGGGGCGTGGGAAAAACTGTTTTTT. Its protein product is CASTPYGGGAWEKLFF.

The chain links TRBV9 to TRBJ2-1; D is perhaps TRBD2 (6 bases). CDR1 is SGDLS and CDR2 is YYNGEE in the germline V gene. CDR3 length: 16 residues. Trimming pared 0 bases from V and 6 bases from J, leaving 16 bases between. The CDR3 region is CASSVVPAGTPNEQFF. In nucleotides, the CDR3 is TGTGCCAGCAGCGTAGTACCAGCGGGCACTCCCAATGAGCAGTTCTTC.

CDR3 bases: TGTGCCAGCAGCTTAAGGGCAGGGGCGTCTAGCACAGATACGCAGTATTTT. It is translated as CASSLRAGASSTDTQYF. The chain couples TRBV7-9 to TRBJ2-3; tentatively, D is TRBD1 (6 bases). Trimming removed 2 bases at V and 0 bases at J, with 15 bases between. The CDR3 consists of 17 residues. Germline CDR1 SEHNR, CDR2 FQNEAQ (reference sequence).

CDR3 residues: CASSRGQVLTDTQYF. In DNA, the CDR3 is TGCGCCAGCAGCCGCGGACAGGTCCTCACAGATACGCAGTATTTT. The genes are TRBV5-1 and TRBJ2-3, with TRBD1 identical over 7 bases. Germline V gene lookup returns CDR1 SGHRS and CDR2 YFSETQ. The V segment lost 4 bases and the J segment 2 bases; nucleotides outside the gene matches: 7. The CDR3 is 15 residues long.

The gene calls are TRBV4-1 and TRBJ1-3; D possibly corresponds to TRBD1 (5 bases). Per the germline V gene, CDR1 is MGHRA and CDR2 is YSYEKL. Between the trimmed V and J ends, which lost 1 base and 0 bases, there was a span of 16 bases. The CDR3 spans 18 residues. The CDR3 reads CASSQGQFPPLSGNTIYF. CDR3 in DNA: TGCGCCAGCAGCCAAGGACAGTTTCCGCCGCTCTCTGGAAACACCATATATTTT.

This clone came up a few times. The chain carries TRBV10-2 and TRBJ1-5; possibly TRBD1 for D (6 bases). Looked up from germline, CDR1 is WSHSY and CDR2 is SAAADI. V was pared by 6 bases and J by 7 bases, with 19 bases between. This CDR3 contains 15 residues. Here the CDR3 reads CASRGLGVGGQPQHF. The CDR3 DNA is TGCGCCAGCAGGGGATTAGGGGTTGGGGGCCAGCCCCAGCATTTT.

The chain recombines TRBV5-4 with TRBJ2-3; D may be TRBD2 (6 bases). The CDR3 length is 17 residues. Germline CDR1 reads SGHNT; CDR2 reads YYREEE (reference sequence). V dropped 3 bases and J dropped 6 bases, with 23 bases sitting between them. In DNA form, the CDR3 reads TGTGCCAGCAGCTCGGATATGTACTCCACGGGGAGGGATACGCAGTATTTT. Protein sequence: CASSSDMYSTGRDTQYF. Supplemented by reference TRBV5-4 and TRBJ2-3, the full variable domain reads ETGVTQSPTHLIKTRGQQVTLRCSSQSGHNTVSWYQQALGQGPQFIFQYYREEENGRGNFPPRFSGLQFPNYSSELNVNALELDDSALYLCASSSDMYSTGRDTQYFGPGTRLTVL.

This clone was recorded a few times. This chain joins TRBV10-2 and TRBJ1-2; TRBD1 matches at 8 bases. The CDR3 has 16 residues. V lost 1 base, J lost 7 bases, and 11 bases stayed unmatched. CDR1 WSHSY and CDR2 SAAADI come from the germline V gene. The DNA of the CDR3 is TGCGCCAGCAGTGAGTTCAAGGACAGGGAGCCGCGTGGCTACACCTTC. Its translation is CASSEFKDREPRGYTF.

The gene calls are TRBV5-5 and TRBJ1-5, with D perhaps TRBD1 (6 bases). Trimming removed 7 bases at V and 4 bases at J, with 18 bases between. This CDR3 contains 15 residues. Germline CDR1 SGHKS, CDR2 YYEKEE (reference sequence). As DNA, the CDR3 is TGTGCCAGCCGCGGCGGGGGGGCGGGTAATCAGCCCCAGCATTTT. Its protein product is CASRGGGAGNQPQHF.

The chain has TRBV7-9 and TRBJ2-5; 7 bases fit TRBD2. CDR1 SEHNR and CDR2 FQNEAQ come from the germline V gene (reference sequence). The CDR3 sequence is 15 residues long. The V segment lost 0 bases and the J segment 2 bases; nucleotides outside the gene matches: 3. Here the CDR3 DNA reads TGTGCCAGCAGCTTAGCGCTCGGGGGGCAAGAGACCCAGTACTTC. Translating it yields CASSLALGGQETQYF.

This clone was recorded only once. The rearrangement joins TRBV11-3 to TRBJ2-3, with 15 positions matching TRBD2. The germline gives CDR1 SGHNT, CDR2 YENEEA. V shed 5 bases, J shed 2 bases, and the junction held 5 bases outside the gene matches. The CDR3 consists of 17 residues. The CDR3 DNA sequence: TGTGCCAGCAGCCCGGGACTAGCGGGGGGATTCACAGATACGCAGTATTTT. Translated: CASSPGLAGGFTDTQYF. The full variable domain, in which reference TRBV11-3 and TRBJ2-3 provide the parts outside the CDR3, is EAGVVQSPRYKIIEKKQPVAFWCNPISGHNTLYWYLQNLGQGPELLIRYENEEAVDDSQLPKDRFSAERLKGVDSTLKIQPAELGDSAVYLCASSPGLAGGFTDTQYFGPGTRLTVL.

This clone was detected once. The chain uses TRBV11-3 and TRBJ2-3, with TRBD2 identical over 12 bases. Looked up from germline, CDR1 is SGHNT and CDR2 is YENEEA. After removal of 4 bases from V and 5 bases from J, the junction contained 10 bases not matched to a gene. The length of the CDR3 is 17 residues. As DNA, the CDR3 is TGTGCCAGCAGCTCAAGGACTAGCGGGATTTTGGTAGATACGCAGTATTTT. This encodes CASSSRTSGILVDTQYF.

This chain uses TRBV10-3 with TRBJ2-5; 9 bases match TRBD1. The CDR3 spans 14 residues. The germline V gene encodes CDR1 ENHRY and CDR2 SYGVKD. J lost 3 bases, V lost 10 bases, and 9 bases had no gene match. The CDR3 DNA follows: TGTGCCACCCGCATCGGACAGGGGAAAGAGACCCAGTACTTC. Protein: CATRIGQGKETQYF.

The chain carries TRBV3-1 (or the pseudogene TRBV3-2) and TRBJ2-5; 7 bases agree with TRBD2. With 8 bases clipped from V and 1 base from J, the junction kept 4 bases outside the gene matches. Germline CDR1 LGHDT, CDR2 YNNKEL (reference sequence). The CDR3 loop spans 13 amino acids. CDR3 sequence reads: CASASGGQETQYF. The CDR3 DNA reads TGTGCCAGCGCCTCGGGGGGCCAAGAGACCCAGTACTTC.

The V and J genes are TRBV28 and TRBJ1-4; D unclear. The V end was cut by 6 bases, the J end by 2 bases, with 16 bases between. The CDR3 is 16 amino acids. Germline CDR1 is MDHEN and CDR2 is SYDVKM. CDR3 region: CASSFPGAATNEKLFF. The CDR3, as DNA: TGTGCCAGCAGCTTCCCCGGAGCGGCGACTAATGAAAAACTGTTTTTT.

The chain uses TRBV3-1 (or the pseudogene TRBV3-2) and TRBJ2-5; 8 bases map to TRBD1. Germline V gene sequence: CDR1 LGHDT, CDR2 YNNKEL (reference sequence). J lost 0 bases, V lost 11 bases, and 8 bases had no gene match. This CDR3 is built from 14 residues. CDR3 region: CASRTGPNQETQYF. DNA for the CDR3: TGTGCCTCGAGGACAGGGCCTAACCAAGAGACCCAGTACTTC.

This chain joins TRBV5-1 and TRBJ2-2, with 11 bases identical to TRBD1. The CDR3 is 18 residues long. The germline V gene has CDR1 SGHRS and CDR2 YFSETQ. V lost 2 bases, J lost 3 bases, and 9 bases stayed unmatched. CDR3: CASSFGTGGISDTGELFF. CDR3 bases: TGCGCCAGCAGCTTTGGGACAGGGGGAATATCGGACACCGGGGAGCTGTTTTTT.

V usage is TRBV7-2 and J usage is TRBJ2-7; possibly TRBD2 for D (6 bases). CDR3 length: 14 residues. Germline V CDR1 and CDR2: SGHTA, FQGNSA. Trimming shortened V by 3 bases and J by 0 bases, and 9 bases separated the two germline ends. Written as DNA, the CDR3 is TGTGCCAGCAGCTTGGGGGGTACCTCCTACGAGCAGTACTTC. Protein: CASSLGGTSYEQYF.

V is TRBV19 and J is TRBJ2-7, with TRBD2 as a possible D gene (6 bases). Trimming shortened V by 3 bases and J by 0 bases, and 12 bases separated the two germline ends. The CDR3 is made up of 15 amino acids. Germline V gives CDR1 LNHDA, CDR2 SQIVND (reference sequence). The CDR3 region is CASSITAGSSYEQYF. The CDR3 bases are TGTGCCAGTAGTATTACGGCGGGGAGCTCCTACGAGCAGTACTTC.